A selection of T cell receptor beta chains follows, all from one sample in a study of shared clonotypes between healthy human individuals. Only in-frame clones appear in the TCRdb table, and some are missing; sequencing was by immunoSEQ multiplex PCR. Of about 1,900,000 clones detected, about 95% appear once; the ten largest clones hold around 1%. Sequenced input: naive CD8+ T cells sorted from blood. All receptors come from a man in his late teens or twenties in good health. CDR3s include the opening cysteine and the closing phenylalanine or tryptophan. D genes are given only for firm matches. Some rows have no size entry. The others give once, few or many, or a class for an expanded clone.

j_call | d_call | clone_size | cdr3_length | v_call | cdr3_nt | cdr3_aa
TRBJ2-3 | TRBD1 | . | 16 | TRBV2 | TGTGCCAGCAGTCTACCGGGACAGGGGACGTCAGATACGCAGTATTTT | CASSLPGQGTSDTQYF
TRBJ2-7 | . | . | 12 | TRBV9 | TGTGCCAGCAGCGTAAACCAAGGAGAGCAGTACTTC | CASSVNQGEQYF
TRBJ2-2 | . | . | 16 | TRBV19 | TGTGCCAGTAGTATCTCACTCGGGCCCCTCACCGGGGAGCTGTTTTTT | CASSISLGPLTGELFF
TRBJ2-1 | . | once | 16 | TRBV5-1 | TGCGCCAGCAGCCTGGACGGTTCGAGCTCCTACAATGAGCAGTTCTTC | CASSLDGSSSYNEQFF
TRBJ2-7 | TRBD1 | . | 15 | TRBV5-8 | TGTGCCAGCAGTCTCGGACAGGGAACACACTACGAGCAGTACTTC | CASSLGQGTHYEQYF
TRBJ2-1 | TRBD2 | . | 16 | TRBV18 | TGTGCCAGCTCACCACTGGAGACTAGCGCTTACAATGAGCAGTTCTTC | CASSPLETSAYNEQFF
TRBJ2-7 | . | once | 14 | TRBV19 | TGTGCCAGTAGTATAGATAGGGGCAGCTACGAGCAGTACTTC | CASSIDRGSYEQYF
TRBJ2-5 | . | . | 17 | TRBV2 | TGTGCCAGCAGTGAAGAGGTGCGGGGCCACCCCCTGGAGACCCAGTACTTC | CASSEEVRGHPLETQYF
TRBJ1-2 | . | . | 14 | TRBV5-6 | TGTGCCAGCAGCTTGTGGGGCTCGGGGCATGGCTACACCTTC | CASSLWGSGHGYTF
TRBJ2-3 | TRBD1 | . | 15 | TRBV5-1 | TGCGCCAGCAGCTCTGGGACAGGGATGGGAGATACGCAGTATTTT | CASSSGTGMGDTQYF
TRBJ2-5 | . | . | 16 | TRBV7-3 | TGTGCCAGCAGCTTAACCCCTGGGGGGGCCTTGGAGACCCAGTACTTC | CASSLTPGGALETQYF
TRBJ2-7 | TRBD2 | . | 13 | TRBV30 | TGTGCCTGGAGTGTGACTAGCGGGTCCGAGCAGTACTTC | CAWSVTSGSEQYF
TRBJ2-1 | . | . | 16 | TRBV7-9 | TGTGCCAGCAGCTTAACCCCCCTTGCTTCGTACAATGAGCAGTTCTTC | CASSLTPLASYNEQFF
TRBJ1-2 | TRBD1 | once | 15 | TRBV7-9 | TGTGCCAGCAGCTTATACATAACAGGGGACTATGGCTACACCTTC | CASSLYITGDYGYTF
TRBJ2-3 | . | . | 19 | TRBV7-6 | TGTGCCAGCAGCTTCGAAGTAAGACCAGAGTCCCTTAGCACAGATACGCAGTATTTT | CASSFEVRPESLSTDTQYF
TRBJ2-7 | . | . | 14 | TRBV5-5 | TGTGCCAGCAGCCCTGGGACGGCAACCTACGAGCAGTACTTC | CASSPGTATYEQYF